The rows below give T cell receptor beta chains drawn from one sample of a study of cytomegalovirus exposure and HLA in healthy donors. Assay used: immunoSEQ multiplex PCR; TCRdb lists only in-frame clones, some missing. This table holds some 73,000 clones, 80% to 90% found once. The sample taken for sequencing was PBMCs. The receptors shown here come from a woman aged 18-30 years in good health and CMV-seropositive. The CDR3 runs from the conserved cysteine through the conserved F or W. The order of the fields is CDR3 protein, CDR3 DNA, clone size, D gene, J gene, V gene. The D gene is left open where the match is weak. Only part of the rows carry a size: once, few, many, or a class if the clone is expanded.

cdr3_aa: CASSGTSGRAQETQYF
cdr3_nt: TGTGCCAGCAGCGGAACTAGCGGGAGGGCCCAAGAGACCCAGTACTTC
clone_size: NA
d_call: TRBD2
j_call: TRBJ2-5
v_call: TRBV7-9

cdr3_aa: CASGLDPKTDRGLVDTQYF
cdr3_nt: TGTGCTAGTGGTTTGGACCCAAAGACGGACAGGGGGCTTGTGGATACGCAGTATTTT
clone_size: NA
d_call: TRBD1
j_call: TRBJ2-3
v_call: TRBV12-5

cdr3_aa: CAIPDTAYSYEQYF
cdr3_nt: TGTGCCATCCCGGACACAGCTTACTCCTACGAGCAGTACTTC
clone_size: NA
d_call: NA
j_call: TRBJ2-7
v_call: TRBV10-3

cdr3_aa: CASSYENYSGNTIYF
cdr3_nt: TGTGCCAGCAGCTATGAAAATTACTCTGGAAACACCATATATTTT
clone_size: NA
d_call: NA
j_call: TRBJ1-3
v_call: TRBV6-1

cdr3_aa: CASSREDRTHVDTQYF
cdr3_nt: TGTGCCAGTAGTAGAGAGGACAGGACGCACGTAGATACGCAGTATTTT
clone_size: NA
d_call: TRBD1
j_call: TRBJ2-3
v_call: TRBV19

cdr3_aa: CASSPGQRPQETQYF
cdr3_nt: TGTGCCAGCAGCCCGGGACAGAGGCCTCAAGAGACCCAGTACTTC
clone_size: NA
d_call: TRBD1
j_call: TRBJ2-5
v_call: TRBV9

cdr3_aa: CASSLYQIDSQNEQFF
cdr3_nt: TGTGCCAGCAGTTTGTACCAAATCGACAGCCAAAATGAGCAGTTCTTC
clone_size: NA
d_call: NA
j_call: TRBJ2-1
v_call: TRBV27

cdr3_aa: CASSETGGQGETQYF
cdr3_nt: TGTGCCAGCAGTGAAACGGGCGGCCAGGGTGAGACCCAGTACTTC
clone_size: once
d_call: NA
j_call: TRBJ2-5
v_call: TRBV2

cdr3_aa: CASSPLESSTDTQYF
cdr3_nt: TGTGCCAGCAGCCCACTAGAGTCAAGCACAGATACGCAGTATTTT
clone_size: NA
d_call: NA
j_call: TRBJ2-3
v_call: TRBV4-2

cdr3_aa: CASSLRALGSGGQETQYF
cdr3_nt: TGTGCCAGCAGCTTAAGGGCTTTAGGTAGCGGGGGGCAAGAGACCCAGTACTTC
clone_size: NA
d_call: TRBD2
j_call: TRBJ2-5
v_call: TRBV11-2

cdr3_aa: CASSQGTSGAYEQYF
cdr3_nt: TGCGCCAGCAGCCAAGGGACTAGCGGAGCCTACGAGCAGTACTTC
clone_size: NA
d_call: TRBD2
j_call: TRBJ2-7
v_call: TRBV4-3

cdr3_aa: CASRGGRDTGELFF
cdr3_nt: TGTGCCAGCCGGGGAGGGCGGGACACCGGGGAGCTGTTTTTT
clone_size: once
d_call: TRBD2
j_call: TRBJ2-2
v_call: TRBV5-4

cdr3_aa: CASSYSTEGTDTQYF
cdr3_nt: TGTGCCAGCAGTTACTCGACGGAGGGCACAGATACGCAGTATTTT
clone_size: NA
d_call: NA
j_call: TRBJ2-3
v_call: TRBV6-5

cdr3_aa: CAWSVGRTSNTARPYNEQFF
cdr3_nt: TGTGCCTGGAGTGTTGGGCGGACTAGCAATACGGCCCGGCCCTACAATGAGCAGTTCTTC
clone_size: NA
d_call: TRBD2
j_call: TRBJ2-1
v_call: TRBV30

cdr3_aa: CSAWLQGQGQNEKLFF
cdr3_nt: TGCAGCGCCTGGCTCCAGGGACAGGGACAAAATGAAAAACTGTTTTTT
clone_size: once
d_call: TRBD1
j_call: TRBJ1-4
v_call: TRBV29-1

cdr3_aa: CASSRYRGSDEQYF
cdr3_nt: TGTGCCAGCAGCAGATACAGGGGGTCGGACGAGCAGTACTTC
clone_size: NA
d_call: NA
j_call: TRBJ2-7
v_call: TRBV21-1

cdr3_aa: CASSIVSGPNEQFF
cdr3_nt: TGTGCCAGTAGTATTGTTAGCGGGCCAAATGAGCAGTTCTTC
clone_size: NA
d_call: TRBD2
j_call: TRBJ2-1
v_call: TRBV19

cdr3_aa: CASRAPGTAGEANYGYTF
cdr3_nt: TGTGCCAGTAGAGCGCCGGGGACAGCAGGGGAAGCTAACTATGGCTACACCTTC
clone_size: NA
d_call: TRBD1
j_call: TRBJ1-2
v_call: TRBV19

cdr3_aa: CASSLYSNSNQPQHF
cdr3_nt: TGTGCCAGCAGTTTATATAGCAATAGCAATCAGCCCCAGCATTTT
clone_size: NA
d_call: NA
j_call: TRBJ1-5
v_call: TRBV28

cdr3_aa: CASSHQPGRWDNEQFF
cdr3_nt: TGTGCCAGCAGCCACCAACCAGGGCGTTGGGACAATGAGCAGTTCTTC
clone_size: NA
d_call: NA
j_call: TRBJ2-1
v_call: TRBV7-2

cdr3_aa: CASSTDEQGADGYTF
cdr3_nt: TGTGCCAGTAGTACGGATGAACAGGGGGCGGATGGCTACACCTTC
clone_size: NA
d_call: TRBD1
j_call: TRBJ1-2
v_call: TRBV19

cdr3_aa: CASSLNRGNYGYTF
cdr3_nt: TGTGCCAGCAGCTTGAACAGGGGGAACTATGGCTACACCTTC
clone_size: NA
d_call: TRBD1
j_call: TRBJ1-2
v_call: TRBV5-4

cdr3_aa: CASQGRAYEQYF
cdr3_nt: TGTGCCAGTCAGGGGAGGGCCTACGAGCAGTACTTC
clone_size: NA
d_call: NA
j_call: TRBJ2-7
v_call: TRBV19

cdr3_aa: CASSVGGVPYEQYF
cdr3_nt: TGTGCCAGCAGCGTAGGGGGGGTACCCTACGAGCAGTACTTC
clone_size: once
d_call: NA
j_call: TRBJ2-7
v_call: TRBV9

cdr3_aa: CAISESATGFHGYTF
cdr3_nt: TGTGCCATCAGTGAGTCAGCGACAGGGTTCCATGGCTACACCTTC
clone_size: NA
d_call: TRBD1
j_call: TRBJ1-2
v_call: TRBV10-3

cdr3_aa: CATSRAGHRTGELFF
cdr3_nt: TGTGCCACCAGCAGAGCAGGACACCGCACCGGGGAGCTGTTTTTT
clone_size: NA
d_call: NA
j_call: TRBJ2-2
v_call: TRBV15

cdr3_aa: CASSLLQGAREQYF
cdr3_nt: TGCGCCAGCAGCTTACTACAGGGGGCGCGGGAGCAGTACTTC
clone_size: NA
d_call: TRBD1
j_call: TRBJ2-7
v_call: TRBV5-1

cdr3_aa: CASVAGATEAFF
cdr3_nt: TGTGCCAGTGTAGCAGGGGCAACTGAAGCTTTCTTT
clone_size: NA
d_call: NA
j_call: TRBJ1-1
v_call: TRBV7-9

cdr3_aa: CASSLESTEAFF
cdr3_nt: TGTGCCAGCAGCCTTGAGAGCACTGAAGCTTTCTTT
clone_size: NA
d_call: NA
j_call: TRBJ1-1
v_call: TRBV7-9

cdr3_aa: CASSVLYWDRALYEQYF
cdr3_nt: TGTGCCAGCTCCGTCCTTTACTGGGACAGGGCTCTCTACGAGCAGTACTTC
clone_size: NA
d_call: TRBD1
j_call: TRBJ2-7
v_call: TRBV2

cdr3_aa: CASSHTGEPHNEQFF
cdr3_nt: TGCGCCAGCAGCCATACAGGGGAACCACACAATGAGCAGTTCTTC
clone_size: NA
d_call: TRBD1
j_call: TRBJ2-1
v_call: TRBV4-1

cdr3_aa: CASSHVDRGNTEAFF
cdr3_nt: TGTGCCAGCAGCCATGTGGACAGGGGGAACACTGAAGCTTTCTTT
clone_size: once
d_call: TRBD1
j_call: TRBJ1-1
v_call: TRBV5-4

cdr3_aa: CSAMRSGEKLFF
cdr3_nt: TGCAGCGCTATGAGATCGGGGGAAAAACTGTTTTTT
clone_size: once
d_call: NA
j_call: TRBJ1-4
v_call: TRBV29-1

cdr3_aa: CASESDSGANVLTF
cdr3_nt: TGTGCCAGCGAGAGCGATTCTGGGGCCAACGTCCTGACTTTC
clone_size: NA
d_call: NA
j_call: TRBJ2-6
v_call: TRBV2

cdr3_aa: CASILGALGTSGYNEQFF
cdr3_nt: TGTGCCAGCATATTGGGAGCACTTGGGACTAGCGGATACAATGAGCAGTTCTTC
clone_size: NA
d_call: TRBD2
j_call: TRBJ2-1
v_call: TRBV2

cdr3_aa: CASSTGQLLISYNEQFF
cdr3_nt: TGTGCCAGCAGCACCGGACAACTATTGATTTCCTACAATGAGCAGTTCTTC
clone_size: NA
d_call: NA
j_call: TRBJ2-1
v_call: TRBV5-6

cdr3_aa: CASRLPSQETQYF
cdr3_nt: TGTGCCAGCAGGCTCCCTAGCCAAGAGACCCAGTACTTC
clone_size: NA
d_call: NA
j_call: TRBJ2-5
v_call: TRBV6-1

cdr3_aa: CASSEGLAGGDTQYF
cdr3_nt: TGTGCCAGCAGCGAGGGACTAGCGGGAGGTGATACGCAGTATTTT
clone_size: NA
d_call: TRBD2
j_call: TRBJ2-3
v_call: TRBV2

cdr3_aa: CARGGLRVNEQFF
cdr3_nt: TGTGCCAGGGGGGGACTTCGGGTCAATGAGCAGTTCTTC
clone_size: NA
d_call: NA
j_call: TRBJ2-1
v_call: TRBV28

cdr3_aa: CASSENPSSYNEQFF
cdr3_nt: TGTGCCAGCAGTGAGAACCCGAGCTCCTACAATGAGCAGTTCTTC
clone_size: NA
d_call: NA
j_call: TRBJ2-1
v_call: TRBV6-1